This TCR beta chain emerged from a study of T-cell memory formation after mild COVID-19. Study findings and constraints: Contracting CD4+ clones were located mainly in CM and EM, and CD8+ clones in EMRA. Pre-infection memory harbored some responding clones, suggesting cross-reactive memory joined.

TCRdb processed the 5' RACE reads anew with MiXCR; each CDR3 protein has one entry. The sample consists of about 350,000 distinct CDR3 sequences, approximately 15% of them appearing once. In this sample, this clonotype turned up a few times. The antigen remains undetermined. Per germline, CDR1 LGHNA and CDR2 YNFKEQ. J gave up 5 bases and V 1 base, and 12 bases lay outside the gene matches. This CDR3 region has 17 residues. This TCR was sampled from a man between 18 and 35 years old who had mild COVID-19 (a few samples of this study predate the infection). Cell type and time point are not known. The sample was PBMCs or a T cell subset sorted from them (not recorded which). The V and J genes are TRBV4-2 and TRBJ2-3, with 7 nucleotides matching TRBD2. CDR3 sequence reads: CASSQAPSSGAGDTQYF. CDR3 sequence (DNA): TGTGCCAGCAGCCAAGCGCCTTCGAGCGGGGCCGGAGATACGCAGTATTTT.